This T cell receptor beta chain was sequenced for a study of identical twins. In this sample, this clonotype turned up many times. The antigen is not known. Germline assignment: CDR1 SGHDT and CDR2 YYEEEE. This CDR3 contains 12 residues. V lost 3 bases, J lost 0 bases, and 4 bases lay in between. Broader study findings: Sequences that were out-of-frame, alpha and twin-shared displayed an excess of low generation probability.

Unique molecular identifiers were in the cDNA, with template-switch universal primer binding. Using its own MiXCR run on the 5' RACE reads, TCRdb lists one record per CDR3 protein. The sample records a few hundred thousand distinct CDR3 sequences, 9% to 15% being singletons. This sample was shared with a second study, whose subject was yellow fever vaccine responses in identical twins.

The sequenced sample consisted of CD8+ T cells sorted from blood. The origin of this receptor is a woman between 18 and 30 years old in good health. This chain uses TRBV5-6 with TRBJ2-7, with D uncertain. The CDR3 nucleotides are TGTGCCAGCAGCTGGGGCTCCTACGAGCAGTACTTC. This sequence encodes CASSWGSYEQYF.